Listed below are T cell receptor beta chains from one sample, sequenced in a study of OX40 agonist ivuxolimab in advanced cancers. The repertoire was sequenced with immunoSEQ multiplex PCR; TCRdb's copy has only in-frame clones and lacks some. The data show fewer than 70,000 clones, around nine tenths seen once. Here the sequenced sample was CD4+ or CD8+ T cells sorted from blood, taken in a trial of the OX40 agonist ivuxolimab. The receptors here all came from an adult with an advanced solid tumor such as melanoma, head and neck, liver or kidney cancer. CDR3s include the opening cysteine and the closing phenylalanine or tryptophan. The D gene is left open where the match is weak. Only some rows state a clone size, as once, few, many or a class for expanded clones.

cdr3_aa,cdr3_nt,clone_size,v_call,d_call,j_call
CASSIGGLFSSGANVLTF,TGTGCCAGTAGTATTGGGGGGCTATTTAGCTCTGGGGCCAACGTCCTGACTTTC,-,TRBV19,-,TRBJ2-6
CASSPGQGTYEQYF,TGTGCCAGCTCACCAGGACAGGGGACCTACGAGCAGTACTTC,-,TRBV18,TRBD1,TRBJ2-7
CASSPRGGLRNQPQHF,TGTGCCAGCAGCCCTCGCGGGGGTTTGCGCAATCAGCCCCAGCATTTT,-,TRBV7-2,-,TRBJ1-5
CASSDSGAGELFF,TGTGCCAGCAGTGACTCCGGGGCCGGGGAGCTGTTTTTT,-,TRBV6-4,-,TRBJ2-2
CASRGGGAWVFF,TGTGCCAGCAGAGGAGGAGGGGCTTGGGTGTTCTTC,-,TRBV2,-,TRBJ2-1
CAISESGRDEAKNIQYF,TGTGCCATCAGTGAGTCGGGAAGGGATGAGGCCAAAAACATTCAGTACTTC,-,TRBV10-3,-,TRBJ2-4
CASSGGTTGNTIYF,TGCGCCAGCAGTGGAGGGACAACTGGAAACACCATATATTTT,few,TRBV10-1,-,TRBJ1-3
CASSESGGAHEKLFF,TGTGCCAGCAGTGAATCGGGGGGCGCGCATGAAAAACTGTTTTTT,-,TRBV6-1,-,TRBJ1-4
CASSQNRGEQFF,TGCGCCAGCAGCCAGAATAGGGGTGAGCAGTTCTTC,-,TRBV4-1,-,TRBJ2-1
CASSLWQGRETQYF,TGTGCCAGCAGTTTATGGCAGGGGCGAGAGACCCAGTACTTC,few,TRBV28,-,TRBJ2-5
CASSQTGGSSYNEQFF,TGTGCCAGCAGCCAGACAGGGGGCAGCTCCTACAATGAGCAGTTCTTC,-,TRBV11-2,TRBD1,TRBJ2-1
CASRSDVMNTEAFF,TGTGCCAGCAGGTCGGATGTAATGAACACTGAAGCTTTCTTT,-,TRBV7-9,-,TRBJ1-1
CASSQEVWSSEQYF,TGCGCCAGCAGCCAAGAGGTTTGGAGTTCCGAGCAGTACTTC,-,TRBV4-1,-,TRBJ2-7
CASSSQGRGYTF,TGTGCCAGCAGTTCGCAGGGACGGGGCTACACCTTC,once,TRBV28,-,TRBJ1-2
CASTLWGGSSYEQYF,TGTGCCAGCACCCTATGGGGCGGCAGCTCCTACGAGCAGTACTTC,-,TRBV6-1,-,TRBJ2-7
CASSPRQAYSGNTIYF,TGTGCCAGCAGCCCGAGACAGGCTTACTCTGGAAACACCATATATTTT,-,TRBV9,-,TRBJ1-3
CASSVSYNTEAFF,TGTGCCAGCAGTGTGAGTTACAACACTGAAGCTTTCTTT,once,TRBV2,-,TRBJ1-1
CASSLEVGSSYNEQFF,TGCGCCAGCAGCTTGGAAGTAGGGTCCTCCTACAATGAGCAGTTCTTC,-,TRBV5-1,-,TRBJ2-1
CASSLVDFTEAFF,TGTGCCAGCAGTTTGGTCGATTTCACTGAAGCTTTCTTT,-,TRBV28,-,TRBJ1-1
CASRVTVSNEQFF,TGTGCCAGCAGGGTTACGGTGAGCAATGAGCAGTTCTTC,-,TRBV27,-,TRBJ2-1
CASSQGLMDIQYF,TGTGCCAGTAGTCAGGGACTAATGGACATTCAGTACTTC,-,TRBV19,TRBD2,TRBJ2-4
CASSSGQGNTEAFF,TGTGCCAGCAGCTCGGGACAGGGAAACACTGAAGCTTTCTTT,-,TRBV28,TRBD1,TRBJ1-1
CASSLNRVDNSPLHF,TGTGCCAGCAGCTTAAACAGGGTGGATAATTCACCCCTCCACTTT,few,TRBV7-2,-,TRBJ1-6
CASSQDRGRPQHF,TGTGCCAGCTCGCAGGACAGGGGGCGGCCCCAGCATTTT,-,TRBV18,TRBD1,TRBJ1-5
CASRLENTEAFF,TGCGCCAGCAGACTGGAAAACACTGAAGCTTTCTTT,-,TRBV5-1,-,TRBJ1-1
CASSLESYRGWTEAFF,TGTGCCAGCAGCTTGGAGAGCTACCGAGGTTGGACTGAAGCTTTCTTT,-,TRBV5-5,-,TRBJ1-1
CARSKDGDNKDTQYF,TGTGCCAGAAGTAAGGACGGGGATAATAAAGATACGCAGTATTTT,-,TRBV5-3,-,TRBJ2-3
CSVEDGANYGYTF,TGCAGCGTTGAAGATGGTGCAAACTATGGCTACACCTTC,medium-sized,TRBV29-1,-,TRBJ1-2
CASTRERDTEAFF,TGCGCCAGCACCCGGGAGCGAGACACTGAAGCTTTCTTT,-,TRBV5-1,-,TRBJ1-1
CASSSTVRDTEAFF,TGTGCCAGCAGCTCGACAGTGAGGGACACTGAAGCTTTCTTT,-,TRBV7-6,-,TRBJ1-1
CASSFSFGTWNEKLFF,TGCGCCAGCAGCTTCAGTTTCGGGACGTGGAATGAAAAACTGTTTTTT,-,TRBV5-1,-,TRBJ1-4
CASSSRTVRGELFF,TGTGCCAGCAGCTCGCGGACAGTTCGCGGGGAGCTGTTTTTT,-,TRBV5-4,-,TRBJ2-2
CASSQRGEGETQYF,TGCGCCAGCAGTCAAAGGGGGGAGGGAGAGACCCAGTACTTC,-,TRBV23-1,-,TRBJ2-5
CASSVTTGAPGGYTF,TGTGCCAGCAGCGTAACAACAGGGGCTCCGGGAGGCTACACCTTC,once,TRBV9,TRBD1,TRBJ1-2
CASGRDRAGLALNEQYF,TGTGCCAGCGGTCGGGACAGGGCGGGACTAGCACTCAACGAGCAGTACTTC,-,TRBV27,-,TRBJ2-7
CASSTYYEQFF,TGTGCCAGCAGCACTTATTATGAGCAGTTCTTC,-,TRBV28,-,TRBJ2-1
CASSVTEGLGEQYF,TGTGCCAGCAGCGTAACTGAGGGTTTGGGGGAGCAGTACTTC,-,TRBV9,-,TRBJ2-7
CASSRAVAGGIDTQYF,TGTGCCAGCAGCCGAGCGGTAGCGGGAGGGATAGATACGCAGTATTTT,once,TRBV7-9,TRBD2,TRBJ2-3
CASSPQAVGYEQYF,TGTGCCAGCTCACCGCAGGCAGTTGGGTACGAGCAGTACTTC,-,TRBV18,-,TRBJ2-7
CASSLAYEQFF,TGTGCCAGCAGCTTAGCCTATGAGCAGTTCTTC,-,TRBV7-6,-,TRBJ2-1
CASSLGPGSETQYF,TGTGCCAGCAGCTTAGGTCCAGGGTCAGAGACCCAGTACTTC,-,TRBV7-3,-,TRBJ2-5
CASSIKGGMGTEAFF,TGTGCCAGTAGTATAAAGGGGGGAATGGGGACTGAAGCTTTCTTT,once,TRBV19,-,TRBJ1-1
CASSAYGTGANNEQFF,TGTGCCAGCAGTGCCTACGGGACAGGGGCCAACAATGAGCAGTTCTTC,-,TRBV6-1,TRBD1,TRBJ2-1
CAISEPNRETFEAFF,TGTGCCATCAGTGAGCCCAACCGGGAAACCTTTGAAGCTTTCTTT,-,TRBV10-3,-,TRBJ1-1
CASSLGGQETQYF,TGTGCCAGCAGCTTGGGAGGGCAAGAGACCCAGTACTTC,-,TRBV11-2,TRBD2,TRBJ2-5
CASSLESDTQYF,TGCGCCAGCAGCTTGGAGAGCGATACGCAGTATTTT,-,TRBV5-1,-,TRBJ2-3
CASSQDRGTNEKLFF,TGTGCCAGCAGCCAAGACAGGGGAACTAATGAAAAACTGTTTTTT,-,TRBV7-9,TRBD1,TRBJ1-4
CASRPLAGGYNEQFF,TGCGCCAGCAGACCTCTTGCGGGAGGATACAATGAGCAGTTCTTC,-,TRBV5-1,TRBD2,TRBJ2-1
CASSPGLAGAGETQYF,TGTGCCAGCAGTCCGGGACTAGCGGGAGCAGGAGAGACCCAGTACTTC,-,TRBV5-8,TRBD2,TRBJ2-5
CASSQDRGNQPQHF,TGTGCCAGCAGCCAAGATAGAGGCAATCAGCCCCAGCATTTT,-,TRBV4-2,-,TRBJ1-5
CASSRGSLGSEQFF,TGTGCCAGTAGTCGGGGATCTTTGGGGAGCGAGCAGTTCTTC,-,TRBV19,-,TRBJ2-1
CASSGRRPAKNIQYF,TGTGCCAGCTCCGGGCGGCGTCCAGCCAAAAACATTCAGTACTTC,-,TRBV19,-,TRBJ2-4
CASSPGQVNSPLHF,TGTGCCAGCAGCCCGGGACAGGTTAATTCACCCCTCCACTTT,-,TRBV9,TRBD1,TRBJ1-6